Given below is one TCR beta chain in context. Antigen unknown. Regions amplified from RNA transcripts were the TCR beta CDR3 regions. The primer set for the first-round RT-PCR of the TCR CDR3 was HTBI. TCRdb ran MiXCR on the multiplex PCR reads and lists one entry per CDR3 protein. The sample lists hundreds of thousands of distinct CDR3 sequences; roughly 15% were seen once. This sample stems from a study of T cells in Graves' hyperthyroidism and ophthalmopathy. Notes on the study in general: In the blood, most expanded thyroid clonotypes above 0.001 appeared as well.

Stable disease denoted Graves' hyperthyroidism without ophthalmopathy progression within 18 months. These patients, aged 18 to 65, had recently diagnosed hyperthyroidism lasting under 2 months. Trimming shortened V by 0 bases and J by 12 bases, and 9 bases separated the two germline ends. Germline V CDR1 and CDR2: KGHSY, FQNENV. CDR3 length: 12 amino acids. This rearrangement joins TRBV16 to TRBJ2-1; D is unclear. This TCR came from a woman between 25 and 40 years old with Graves' hyperthyroidism. Sequencing input: blood. The CDR3 protein is CASSQSARGQFF. CDR3 bases: TGTGCCAGCAGCCAATCGGCGCGTGGGCAGTTCTTC.